These 9 T cell receptor beta chains share one sample of origin, sequenced in a study of T cell responses to AZD1222 COVID-19 vaccine. Using immunoSEQ multiplex PCR, the repertoire was profiled, and TCRdb retains in-frame clones only, with some absent. Found here are some 60,000 clones, roughly 80% of them singletons; the top ten hold under 4.5%. The sample here was peripheral blood, taken 28 days after the second AZD1222 dose. Receptors were obtained from an adult who received the AZD1222 COVID-19 vaccine.

The J gene is TRBJ2-7, the V gene TRBV5-6, with D hard to call. Trimming stripped 4 bases from V and 3 bases from J, with 20 bases between. Germline-derived CDR1 and CDR2 are SGHDT and YYEEEE. The CDR3 has 16 amino acids. CDR3 nucleotides: TGTGCCAGCAGCCCGCGGCTTGGCCGTCCTAGCTACGAGCAGTACTTC. Amino acid sequence: CASSPRLGRPSYEQYF.

The chain couples TRBV19 to TRBJ2-5, with 7 bases lining up with TRBD2. The germline gives CDR1 LNHDA, CDR2 SQIVND (reference sequence). The CDR3 is made up of 13 amino acids. Trimming removed 9 bases from V and 1 base from J; junction bases left unmatched: 5. This CDR3 reads CASAQRGQETQYF. The CDR3 DNA reads as TGTGCCAGCGCCCAGCGGGGCCAAGAGACCCAGTACTTC.

The chain combines TRBV6-2 or TRBV6-3 with TRBJ1-2, with D maybe TRBD1 (5 bases). The V end was cut by 5 bases, the J end by 8 bases, with 21 bases between. CDR1 MNHEY and CDR2 SVGEGT come from the germline V gene. The CDR3 sequence is 15 residues long. CDR3 coding DNA: TGTGCCAGCAGTGCCAGGGACTCGACTCTGGGAGGCTACACCTTC. Amino acid sequence: CASSARDSTLGGYTF.

The V call is TRBV11-3, the J call TRBJ2-7; tentative D call: TRBD2 (5 bases). Between the trimmed V and J ends, which lost 3 bases and 6 bases, there was a span of 12 bases. The CDR3 contains 13 residues. CDR1 SGHNT and CDR2 YENEEA come from the germline V gene. The CDR3 region is CASSFGVAGEQYF. The CDR3 nucleotides read TGTGCCAGCAGCTTCGGGGTTGCTGGCGAGCAGTACTTC.

In this sample, this clone turned up once. The rearrangement links TRBV4-3 to TRBJ1-2; 7 bases agree with TRBD1. The CDR3 consists of 14 residues. CDR1 is LGHNA and CDR2 is YSLEER in the germline V gene. The V and J ends lost 0 bases and 6 bases, in that order; junction bases with no gene match: 4. CDR3 region: CASSQEGQGDGYTF. The CDR3 region has the DNA TGCGCCAGCAGCCAAGAAGGGCAGGGGGATGGCTACACCTTC.

The chain recombines TRBV6-5 with TRBJ1-5; 7 bases agree with TRBD1. Germline V gene sequence: CDR1 MNHEY, CDR2 SVGAGI. The CDR3 loop spans 15 amino acids. Losses at the gene ends were 6 bases for V and 5 bases for J; bases not matched to a gene: 10. CDR3 region: CASRVPGQEYQPQHF. The CDR3 coding sequence is TGTGCCAGCAGGGTACCTGGACAGGAGTATCAGCCCCAGCATTTT.

The genes are TRBV24-1 and TRBJ2-3; tentative D call: TRBD2 (6 bases). The V gene lost 11 bases and the J gene lost 7 bases, with 21 bases spanning the gap. The CDR3 consists of 14 residues. Germline V gene data show CDR1 as KGHDR and CDR2 as SFDVKD. The CDR3 here is CANPPGVTLNTQYF. CDR3 bases: TGTGCCAACCCACCGGGGGTCACATTAAATACGCAGTATTTT.

V usage is TRBV28 and J usage is TRBJ1-2, with D perhaps TRBD1 (6 bases). The germline V gene has CDR1 MDHEN and CDR2 SYDVKM. Trimming left V 6 bases short and J 4 bases short, with 15 bases between. This CDR3 has 14 residues. As DNA, the CDR3 is TGTGCCAGCAGCCCCGGGGGCTGGGGCTATGGCTACACCTTC. It is translated as CASSPGGWGYGYTF.

The chain joins TRBV3-1 (or the pseudogene TRBV3-2) to TRBJ1-1; D remains ambiguous. V was clipped by 3 bases and J by 1 base, with 12 bases between them. Germline CDR1 is LGHDT and CDR2 is YNNKEL (reference sequence). The CDR3 runs to 15 residues. The CDR3 DNA sequence: TGTGCCAGCAGCCACGGCGCTACGGGGAACACTGAAGCTTTCTTT. Translation gives CASSHGATGNTEAFF.